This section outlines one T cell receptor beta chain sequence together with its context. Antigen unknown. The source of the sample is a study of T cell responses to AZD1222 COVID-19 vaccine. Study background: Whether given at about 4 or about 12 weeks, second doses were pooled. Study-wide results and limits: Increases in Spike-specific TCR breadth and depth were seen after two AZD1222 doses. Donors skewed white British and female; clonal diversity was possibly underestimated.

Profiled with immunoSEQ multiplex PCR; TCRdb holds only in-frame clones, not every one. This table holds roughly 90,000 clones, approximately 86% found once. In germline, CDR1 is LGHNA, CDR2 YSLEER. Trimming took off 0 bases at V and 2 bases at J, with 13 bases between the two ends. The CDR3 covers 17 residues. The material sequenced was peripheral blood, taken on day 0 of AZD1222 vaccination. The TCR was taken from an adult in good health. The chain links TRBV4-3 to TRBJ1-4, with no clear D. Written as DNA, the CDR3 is TGCGCCAGCAGCCAAGAATCGAGGGCGGCGACTAATGAAAAACTGTTTTTT. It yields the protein CASSQESRAATNEKLFF.